These T cell receptor beta chains were read from a single sample in a study of response to subunit inactivated influenza vaccine. TCRdb fed the RT-PCR reads into MiXCR, producing one record per CDR3 protein. The sample carries hundreds of thousands of distinct CDR3 sequences, 11% recorded once. These same data were also listed under a study on T cells expressing NK-cell markers.

The sequences come from PBMCs from blood, collected on the day of vaccination. These TCRs come from a man aged 45-65 years who received an inactivated influenza vaccine. The CDR3 runs from the conserved cysteine through the conserved F or W. Fields, in order: V gene, clone size, J gene, D gene, CDR3 DNA, CDR3 protein. The D gene is left open where the match is weak. Size is stated for part of the rows, as once, few or many counts, or as a class when the clone is expanded.

V: TRBV7-2; size: NA; J: TRBJ2-1; D: TRBD2; DNA: TGTGCCAGCAGCTTCACAAGACTAGCGGGCAATGAGCAGTTCTTC; CDR3: CASSFTRLAGNEQFF
V: TRBV12-2; size: NA; J: TRBJ2-1; D: NA; DNA: TGTGCAAGTCGCTCCCAGGGTGGACTAGCGGAATCCTACAATGAGCAGTTCTTC; CDR3: CASRSQGGLAESYNEQFF
V: TRBV29-1; size: NA; J: TRBJ2-7; D: NA; DNA: TGCAGCGTCGACTCAGGCGAGCAGTACTTC; CDR3: CSVDSGEQYF
V: TRBV6-2/TRBV6-3; size: many; J: TRBJ2-7; D: NA; DNA: TGTGCCAGCAGTTATATAAACTACGAGCAGTACTTC; CDR3: CASSYINYEQYF
V: TRBV6-2/TRBV6-3; size: many; J: TRBJ2-3; D: TRBD1; DNA: TGTGCCAGCAGAGCCGGGACAGGGGGTCAGGATACGCAGTATTTT; CDR3: CASRAGTGGQDTQYF
V: TRBV5-1; size: few; J: TRBJ1-1; D: NA; DNA: TGCGCCAGCAGCTTGTCGGCGGGCTGGAACACTGAAGCTTTCTTT; CDR3: CASSLSAGWNTEAFF
V: TRBV7-9; size: few; J: TRBJ2-2; D: NA; DNA: TGTGCCAGCAGTCAGCCCACAGGGGAGGTCGGGGAGCTGTTTTTT; CDR3: CASSQPTGEVGELFF
V: TRBV20-1; size: few; J: TRBJ2-1; D: TRBD2; DNA: TGCAGCGCTAACCCGGGAGCGGGAGGAATTGATGAGCAGTTCTTC; CDR3: CSANPGAGGIDEQFF
V: TRBV20-1; size: few; J: TRBJ2-4; D: NA; DNA: TGCAGTGCTGGGCGCCATCAGGGGGCCAAAAACATTCAGTACTTC; CDR3: CSAGRHQGAKNIQYF
V: TRBV4-3; size: NA; J: TRBJ2-1; D: TRBD2; DNA: TGCGCCAGCAGCCAAGATCGGTTCAGAGCGGGAGGCCGGGATGAGCAGTTCTTC; CDR3: CASSQDRFRAGGRDEQFF
V: TRBV28; size: NA; J: TRBJ1-1; D: TRBD1; DNA: TGTGCCAGCAGTTACGGACAGGGGATAAGTGAAGCTTTCTTT; CDR3: CASSYGQGISEAFF
V: TRBV19; size: few; J: TRBJ2-2; D: NA; DNA: TGTGCCAGTAGTACGGCGGGCCTGGGTACCGGGGAGCTGTTTTTT; CDR3: CASSTAGLGTGELFF
V: TRBV10-3; size: NA; J: TRBJ2-3; D: NA; DNA: TGTGCCGTCCGGGGGAGCACAGATACGCAGTATTTT; CDR3: CAVRGSTDTQYF
V: TRBV28; size: few; J: TRBJ2-5; D: NA; DNA: TGTGCCAGCAGTGGACACCCGGGAGAGACCCAGTACTTC; CDR3: CASSGHPGETQYF
V: TRBV10-3; size: few; J: TRBJ2-7; D: TRBD1; DNA: TGTGCCATCAGGACCGGGACAGGGGTCTCCGAGCAGTACTTC; CDR3: CAIRTGTGVSEQYF
V: TRBV30; size: NA; J: TRBJ2-7; D: NA; DNA: TGTGCCTGGAGTTCAGGGGTCGTTTACGAGCAGTACTTC; CDR3: CAWSSGVVYEQYF
V: TRBV6-2/TRBV6-3; size: few; J: TRBJ2-3; D: TRBD2; DNA: TGTGCCAGCAGTTACTCGGTGCCAGGGCGGACTAGCGGGAGAACAGATACGCAGTATTTT; CDR3: CASSYSVPGRTSGRTDTQYF
V: TRBV7-9; size: many; J: TRBJ2-7; D: TRBD2; DNA: TGTGCCAGCAGCCGCGCGGTGGGACTAACCTACGAGCAGTACTTC; CDR3: CASSRAVGLTYEQYF
V: TRBV20-1; size: NA; J: TRBJ2-1; D: NA; DNA: TGCAGTGCTAGGAAGTTGAGGCGGGAGACAGGCAATGAGCAGTTCTTC; CDR3: CSARKLRRETGNEQFF
V: TRBV12-3/TRBV12-4; size: NA; J: TRBJ2-1; D: TRBD2; DNA: TGTGCCAGCAGTTTAGCGGGCGGGGGGGCCGGCTATGAGCAGTTCTTC; CDR3: CASSLAGGGAGYEQFF
V: TRBV6-1; size: NA; J: TRBJ2-6; D: NA; DNA: TGTGCCAGCAGGAACACACCCCGACAGTTGGACTCTGGGGCCAACGTCCTGACTTTC; CDR3: CASRNTPRQLDSGANVLTF
V: TRBV28; size: many; J: TRBJ2-7; D: NA; DNA: TGTGCCAGCAGTCTCGGGACTCTGACCTACGAGCAGTACTTC; CDR3: CASSLGTLTYEQYF
V: TRBV6-1; size: NA; J: TRBJ2-7; D: TRBD1; DNA: TGTGCCAGCAGTGCCGGGACAGGGTCTCTCGAGCAGTACTTC; CDR3: CASSAGTGSLEQYF
V: TRBV11-2; size: few; J: TRBJ2-5; D: TRBD1; DNA: TGTGCCAGCAGCTTGGGGGGACAGGGAACCCAGTACTTC; CDR3: CASSLGGQGTQYF
V: TRBV6-1; size: few; J: TRBJ2-1; D: NA; DNA: TGTGCCAGCAGTGAAGTAGGCAGGGGAGAGCAGTTCTTC; CDR3: CASSEVGRGEQFF
V: TRBV5-1; size: many; J: TRBJ2-2; D: NA; DNA: TGCGCCAGCAGCTTCGTGGTATCGAACACCGGGGAGCTGTTTTTT; CDR3: CASSFVVSNTGELFF
V: TRBV27; size: many; J: TRBJ2-1; D: NA; DNA: TGTGCCAGCAGTTTTGGTTCGGGACAGCAGTTCTTC; CDR3: CASSFGSGQQFF
V: TRBV6-2/TRBV6-3; size: NA; J: TRBJ2-3; D: TRBD2; DNA: TGTGCCAGCAGTTACCTCGGACTAGCGGAGCGCACAGATACGCAGTATTTT; CDR3: CASSYLGLAERTDTQYF
V: TRBV10-3; size: NA; J: TRBJ2-1; D: TRBD1; DNA: TGTGCCATCAGAGGGGTCCCGGGACAGGGGGCCGAGAATGAGCAGTTCTTC; CDR3: CAIRGVPGQGAENEQFF
V: TRBV28; size: few; J: TRBJ1-2; D: NA; DNA: TGTGCCAGCAGTTTCCGTGTAGCTAACTATGGCTACACCTTC; CDR3: CASSFRVANYGYTF
V: TRBV24-1; size: many; J: TRBJ2-5; D: NA; DNA: TGTGCCACCAGTGATTTGCAAGAGACCCAGTACTTC; CDR3: CATSDLQETQYF
V: TRBV12-3/TRBV12-4; size: few; J: TRBJ1-5; D: NA; DNA: TGTGCCAGCAGTTTAGGGGGTTCGCAGCCCTATAGCAATCAGCCCCAGCATTTT; CDR3: CASSLGGSQPYSNQPQHF
V: TRBV12-3/TRBV12-4; size: few; J: TRBJ2-7; D: TRBD1; DNA: TGTGCCAGCAGCCCTGGACAGGGCAAGCGGGAGCAGTACTTC; CDR3: CASSPGQGKREQYF
V: TRBV12-3/TRBV12-4; size: many; J: TRBJ2-3; D: NA; DNA: TGTGCCAGCAGTTTATGGGGGAGCGCAGATACGCAGTATTTT; CDR3: CASSLWGSADTQYF
V: TRBV1; size: few; J: TRBJ2-7; D: NA; DNA: TGCACCAGCCCCTTTCCGGAGCAGTACTTC; CDR3: CTSPFPEQYF
V: TRBV7-9; size: few; J: TRBJ2-1; D: TRBD2; DNA: TGTGCCAGCAGCCTCAGAGCGGGAGCACCCTCGGGGGAGCAGTTCTTC; CDR3: CASSLRAGAPSGEQFF
V: TRBV7-9; size: few; J: TRBJ2-3; D: NA; DNA: TGTGCCAGCAGGGGACCCGGCACAGATACGCAGTATTTT; CDR3: CASRGPGTDTQYF
V: TRBV20-1; size: many; J: TRBJ2-5; D: NA; DNA: TGCAGTGCTAGTACCTCAGGGTTGGAGACCCAGTACTTC; CDR3: CSASTSGLETQYF
V: TRBV12-3/TRBV12-4; size: NA; J: TRBJ1-2; D: NA; DNA: TGTGCCAGCAGTTTAACAGGGATGTATGGCTACACCTTC; CDR3: CASSLTGMYGYTF
V: TRBV6-1; size: few; J: TRBJ1-1; D: TRBD1; DNA: TGTGCCAGCAGTCCCGGACAGGGCGTTGCCGCTTTCTTT; CDR3: CASSPGQGVAAFF
V: TRBV12-3/TRBV12-4; size: many; J: TRBJ1-4; D: NA; DNA: TGTGCCAGCAGTTTAAGACCGGAGAAACTGTTTTTT; CDR3: CASSLRPEKLFF
V: TRBV7-9; size: few; J: TRBJ2-2; D: NA; DNA: TGTGCCAGCAGCTTAGTCCCCACCGGTAACACCGGGGAGCTGTTTTTT; CDR3: CASSLVPTGNTGELFF
V: TRBV29-1; size: many; J: TRBJ2-4; D: NA; DNA: TGCAGCACTAAAGGGGGGACTGTAGCCAAAAACATTCAGTACTTC; CDR3: CSTKGGTVAKNIQYF
V: TRBV5-5; size: many; J: TRBJ2-7; D: TRBD2; DNA: TGTGCCAGCAGCGGGCCCCATAGCGGGAGGTACGAGCAGTACTTC; CDR3: CASSGPHSGRYEQYF
V: TRBV7-9; size: few; J: TRBJ2-1; D: NA; DNA: TGTGCCAGCAGCTTAGACTGGAGGGGGGTTCGGTTCTTC; CDR3: CASSLDWRGVRFF